A selection of T cell receptor beta chains follows, all from one sample in a study of blood T cell repertoires in COVID-19. TCRdb's copy holds only in-frame clones and misses some; the assay was immunoSEQ multiplex PCR. The sample yields about 150,000 clones, about 86% seen once. Sequenced input: peripheral blood. The receptors shown here come from a woman aged 60 to 75 with acute or convalescent COVID-19. Both conserved end residues are part of each CDR3. The order of the fields is D gene, clone size, CDR3 length, V gene, J gene, CDR3 DNA, CDR3 protein. The D gene is left open where the match is weak. Clone size appears in some rows only: once, few, many, or a class for an expanded clone.

TRBD1	-	13	TRBV29-1	TRBJ1-1	TGCAGCGTTACGGACAGGATGAACACTGAAGCTTTCTTT	CSVTDRMNTEAFF
-	-	12	TRBV12-3/TRBV12-4	TRBJ1-2	TGTGCCAGCAGCCTACCCCTCGAGGGCTACACCTTC	CASSLPLEGYTF
TRBD2	few	14	TRBV9	TRBJ2-2	TGTGCCACCGGACTAGCGGGGGACACCGGGGAGCTGTTTTTT	CATGLAGDTGELFF
-	once	16	TRBV28	TRBJ1-3	TGTGCCAGCAGTTTAGATCCCGGGGGTACTGGAAACACCATATATTTT	CASSLDPGGTGNTIYF
-	-	14	TRBV3-1/TRBV3-2	TRBJ2-5	TGTGCCAGCAGCCATAACCCCTCGGGAGAGACCCAGTACTTC	CASSHNPSGETQYF
-	-	14	TRBV18	TRBJ2-3	TGTGCCAGCTCACCTACTCCAATAGGGGGGGCGCAGTATTTT	CASSPTPIGGAQYF
TRBD1	-	15	TRBV7-9	TRBJ1-4	TGTGCCAGCAGCACAAGACAGGGGTGGGATGAAAAACTGTTTTTT	CASSTRQGWDEKLFF
TRBD2	once	16	TRBV27	TRBJ2-3	TGTGCCAGCAGCCCCGCTAGCGGGGGGGCCGCAGATACGCAGTATTTT	CASSPASGGAADTQYF
TRBD1	-	15	TRBV18	TRBJ1-1	TGTGCCAGCTCACCGACAGGGGTTAGGCACACTGAAGCTTTCTTT	CASSPTGVRHTEAFF
-	few	15	TRBV5-4	TRBJ2-2	TGTGCCAGCAGCTTGGGCCACTCGAACACCGGGGAGCTGTTTTTT	CASSLGHSNTGELFF
TRBD2	-	16	TRBV7-3	TRBJ2-3	TGTGCCAGCAGCTGGCAAGCGGGGGGGTTAACAGATACGCAGTATTTT	CASSWQAGGLTDTQYF
-	-	16	TRBV7-9	TRBJ2-3	TGTGCCAGCAGCTTAGGGCCGGGACTTGATACAGATACGCAGTATTTT	CASSLGPGLDTDTQYF
TRBD2	-	13	TRBV7-3	TRBJ2-7	TGTGCCAGCAGTCTAGCGGGGGGCTACGAGCAGTACTTC	CASSLAGGYEQYF
-	-	13	TRBV30	TRBJ2-7	TGTGCCTCGGGACACCTAACCTCCTACGAGCAGTACTTC	CASGHLTSYEQYF
-	-	14	TRBV6-5	TRBJ1-1	TGTGCCAGCAGTTTACAGACCGCGAACACTGAAGCTTTCTTT	CASSLQTANTEAFF
-	-	15	TRBV19	TRBJ1-2	TGTGCCAGTAGTATGGCCTGGCGGCGGGTAGATGGCTACACCTTC	CASSMAWRRVDGYTF
-	-	13	TRBV30	TRBJ2-7	TGTGCCTGGAGCGAGGGGGGGGCCTACGAGCAGTACTTC	CAWSEGGAYEQYF
-	many	8	TRBV9	TRBJ1-2	TGTGCCAGCAGCCCCGGCACCTTC	CASSPGTF
-	-	13	TRBV7-6	TRBJ1-1	TGTGCCAGCAGCCTAGGGGAGGGCACTGAAGCTTTCTTT	CASSLGEGTEAFF
-	-	13	TRBV7-3	TRBJ2-5	TGTGCCAGCAGCTTAAGTCGCCAAGAGACCCAGTACTTC	CASSLSRQETQYF
TRBD1	-	13	TRBV30	TRBJ1-1	TGTGCCTGGAAACAGGGGATGAACACTGAAGCTTTCTTT	CAWKQGMNTEAFF
-	-	12	TRBV6-2/TRBV6-3	TRBJ2-7	TGTGCCAGCAGTTACCCTATTTTGTATCGGTACTTC	CASSYPILYRYF
-	few	12	TRBV7-9	TRBJ2-1	TGTGCCAGCAGCTTACCGGGTGGCAGGCAGTTCTTC	CASSLPGGRQFF
TRBD1	-	16	TRBV4-2	TRBJ1-4	TGTGCCAGCAGCATTGACAGGGCCCACGGTAATGAAAAACTGTTTTTT	CASSIDRAHGNEKLFF
-	-	14	TRBV19	TRBJ1-2	TGTGCCAGTAGTATCGGGAGGGGATTCTATGGCTACACCTTC	CASSIGRGFYGYTF
-	once	13	TRBV18	TRBJ1-3	TGTGCCAGCTCATCCCGGGAGGAGGACACCATATATTTT	CASSSREEDTIYF
-	-	13	TRBV2	TRBJ1-1	TGTGCCAGCACCGGACAGCTAAGCCTTGAAGCTTTCTTT	CASTGQLSLEAFF
-	-	13	TRBV11-3	TRBJ2-1	TGTGCCAGCAGCTTAGTGAGATACAATGAGCAGTTCTTC	CASSLVRYNEQFF
TRBD2	-	15	TRBV6-1	TRBJ2-2	TGTGCCAGCAGGGCCGGGACTACCCCTGGGGGGGAGCTGTTTTTT	CASRAGTTPGGELFF
-	-	14	TRBV5-1	TRBJ2-7	TGCGCCAGCAGCTTGGTAACAGGGCAGTACGAGCAGTACTTC	CASSLVTGQYEQYF
-	once	13	TRBV30	TRBJ1-6	TGTGCCTGGGGGGAGAGTAATAGATCACCCCTCCACTTT	CAWGESNRSPLHF
TRBD1	-	10	TRBV20-1	TRBJ1-1	TGCAGTGCCTGGGACAGGAGGTCTTTCTTT	CSAWDRRSFF
-	-	13	TRBV2	TRBJ2-2	TGTGCCAGCAGTAGCTACGGGGTCGGGGAGCTGTTTTTT	CASSSYGVGELFF
-	-	14	TRBV3-1/TRBV3-2	TRBJ1-6	TGTGCCAGCAGGGAACAGGGTAACAATTCACCCCTCCACTTT	CASREQGNNSPLHF
-	-	15	TRBV19	TRBJ2-2	TGTGCCAGTAGTAGGCAGGGAATGAACACCGGGGAGCTGTTTTTT	CASSRQGMNTGELFF
TRBD1	-	14	TRBV28	TRBJ1-2	TGTGCCAGCAGTTCTCGACAGGGCCTCTATGGCTACACCTTC	CASSSRQGLYGYTF
-	once	14	TRBV28	TRBJ1-6	TGTGCCAGCAGTTCGGAGGTCCCGAATTCACCCCTCCACTTT	CASSSEVPNSPLHF
-	-	17	TRBV4-1	TRBJ2-6	TGCGCCAGCAGCCTCCAGAGGGGGAACTCTGGGGCCAACGTCCTGACTTTC	CASSLQRGNSGANVLTF
TRBD1	-	16	TRBV10-3	TRBJ1-6	TGTGCCATCAGTGGACCGGGACAGCCGCCGGAATCACCCCTCCACTTT	CAISGPGQPPESPLHF
TRBD1	-	14	TRBV7-9	TRBJ2-7	TGTGCCAGCAGCCGAAACCCGGGACAGGGGGAGCAGTACTTC	CASSRNPGQGEQYF
TRBD1	-	15	TRBV6-5	TRBJ1-2	TGTGCCAGCAGTTACGAGACAGGGGAGCACTATGGCTACACCTTC	CASSYETGEHYGYTF
-	-	15	TRBV6-5	TRBJ1-6	TGTGCCAGCAGGGGCGGGAGAGGACCAAATTCACCCCTCCACTTT	CASRGGRGPNSPLHF
-	-	15	TRBV19	TRBJ1-4	TGTGCCAGTAGTGCCTATCCGGGACTGGGGGAAAAACTGTTTTTT	CASSAYPGLGEKLFF
TRBD1	-	13	TRBV5-1	TRBJ2-7	TGCGCCAGCAGCCGGGGACAGGGCTACGAGCAGTACTTC	CASSRGQGYEQYF
-	-	14	TRBV5-8	TRBJ1-3	TGTGCCAGCAGCTTGAGGAGCTCTGGAAACACCATATATTTT	CASSLRSSGNTIYF
-	-	16	TRBV7-3	TRBJ2-2	TGTGCCAGCAGCCCCCGCTTAGCGGCTTCCGCCGGGGAGCTGTTTTTT	CASSPRLAASAGELFF
-	-	12	TRBV5-1	TRBJ1-2	TGCGCCAGCAGCGCCCCGGGACACAGTACCTTCTTC	CASSAPGHSTFF
TRBD1	-	15	TRBV27	TRBJ2-3	TGTGCCAGCAGCGGGGACAGGGGGCTGGCAGATACGCAGTATTTT	CASSGDRGLADTQYF
-	-	15	TRBV4-1	TRBJ2-3	TGCGCCAGCAGCCAAGTTCGTCAGGGTACAGATACGCAGTATTTT	CASSQVRQGTDTQYF
-	-	14	TRBV10-3	TRBJ1-4	TGTGCCATCAGTCAGGGTGGCACTAATGAAAAACTGTTTTTT	CAISQGGTNEKLFF
TRBD1	-	16	TRBV9	TRBJ2-7	TGTGCCAGCAGCCCCGGGGCGGGACAGGTATCCTACGAGCAGTACTTC	CASSPGAGQVSYEQYF
-	-	13	TRBV7-9	TRBJ1-1	TGTGCCAGCACCGTGACATCTAACACTGAAGCTTTCTTT	CASTVTSNTEAFF
-	-	15	TRBV7-9	TRBJ2-5	TGTGCCAGCAGCTTAGGAGGCGGGGGCGGTGCGACCCAGTACTTC	CASSLGGGGGATQYF
-	-	16	TRBV3-1/TRBV3-2	TRBJ2-5	TGTGCCAGCTCCGAAGGCCCGGGTTCCTACCAAGAGACCCAGTACTTC	CASSEGPGSYQETQYF